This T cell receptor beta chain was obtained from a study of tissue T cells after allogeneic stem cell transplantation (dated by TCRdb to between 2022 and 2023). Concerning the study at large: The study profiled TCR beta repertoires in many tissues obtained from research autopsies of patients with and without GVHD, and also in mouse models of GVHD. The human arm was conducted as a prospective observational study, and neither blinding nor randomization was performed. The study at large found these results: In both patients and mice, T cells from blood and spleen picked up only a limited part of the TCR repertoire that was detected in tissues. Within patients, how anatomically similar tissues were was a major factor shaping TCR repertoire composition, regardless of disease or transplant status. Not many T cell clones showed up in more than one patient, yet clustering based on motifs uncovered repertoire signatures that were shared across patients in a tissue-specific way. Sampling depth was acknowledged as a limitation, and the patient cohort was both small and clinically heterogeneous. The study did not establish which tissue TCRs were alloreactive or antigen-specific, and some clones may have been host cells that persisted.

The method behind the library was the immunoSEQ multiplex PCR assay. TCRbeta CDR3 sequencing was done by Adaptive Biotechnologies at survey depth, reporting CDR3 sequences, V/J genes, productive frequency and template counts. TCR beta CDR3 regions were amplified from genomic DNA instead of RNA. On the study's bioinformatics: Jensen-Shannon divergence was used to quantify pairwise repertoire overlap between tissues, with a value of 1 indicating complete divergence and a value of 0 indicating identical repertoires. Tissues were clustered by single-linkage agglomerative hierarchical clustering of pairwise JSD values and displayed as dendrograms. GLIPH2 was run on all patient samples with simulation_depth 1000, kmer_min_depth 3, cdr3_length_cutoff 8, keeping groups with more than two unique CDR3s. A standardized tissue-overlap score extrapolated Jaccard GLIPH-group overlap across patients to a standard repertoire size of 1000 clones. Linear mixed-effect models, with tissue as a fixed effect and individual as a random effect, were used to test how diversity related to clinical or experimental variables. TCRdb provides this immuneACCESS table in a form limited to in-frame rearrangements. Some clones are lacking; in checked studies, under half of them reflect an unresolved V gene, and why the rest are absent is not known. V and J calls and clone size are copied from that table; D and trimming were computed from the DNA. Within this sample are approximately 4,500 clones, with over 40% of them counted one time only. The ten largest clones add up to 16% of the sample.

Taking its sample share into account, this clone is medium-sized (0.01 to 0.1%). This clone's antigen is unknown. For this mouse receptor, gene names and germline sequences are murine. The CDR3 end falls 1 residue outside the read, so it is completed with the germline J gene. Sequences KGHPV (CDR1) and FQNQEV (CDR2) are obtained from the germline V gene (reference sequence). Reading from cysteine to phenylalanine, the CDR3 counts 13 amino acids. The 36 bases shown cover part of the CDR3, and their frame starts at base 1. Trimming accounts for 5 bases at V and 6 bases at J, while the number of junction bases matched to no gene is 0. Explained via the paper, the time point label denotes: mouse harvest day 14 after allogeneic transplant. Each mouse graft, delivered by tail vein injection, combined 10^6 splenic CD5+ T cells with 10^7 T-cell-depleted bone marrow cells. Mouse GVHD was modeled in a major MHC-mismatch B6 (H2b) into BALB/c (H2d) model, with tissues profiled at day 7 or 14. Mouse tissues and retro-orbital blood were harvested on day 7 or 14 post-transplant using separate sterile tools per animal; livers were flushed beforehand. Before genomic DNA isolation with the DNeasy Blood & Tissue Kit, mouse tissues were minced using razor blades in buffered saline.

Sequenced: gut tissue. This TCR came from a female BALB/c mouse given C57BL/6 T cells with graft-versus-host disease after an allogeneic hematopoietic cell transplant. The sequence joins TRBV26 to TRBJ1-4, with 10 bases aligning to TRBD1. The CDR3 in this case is CASSDRGHERLFF. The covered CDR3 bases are TGTGCCAGCAGTGACAGGGGGCACGAAAGATTATTT.